The table lists the clone carrying this T cell receptor (beta chain) with a few counts. Generated by immunoSEQ multiplex PCR, the TCRdb table keeps only in-frame clones and is missing some. The profile shows 450,000 to 650,000 clones, approximately 80% of them singletons. This CDR3 contains 16 residues. The junction had 6 bases not matched to a gene; V was cut back by 0 bases and J by 3 bases. Germline-derived CDR1 and CDR2 are LGHNA and YSLEER. The data were obtained in a study of shared T cell receptors in the human thymus. The same specimen was also included in a second study, on human thymus T cells. That paper adds: Surgeons resected thymus tissue during corrective heart surgery. Usage of V and J genes appeared biased in thymic and blood repertoires. Thymic TCR repertoires of unrelated people reportedly overlapped highly.

The sequenced sample consisted of thymocytes. The V call is TRBV4-3, the J call TRBJ2-7, with 9 bases matching TRBD1. The receptor's source is a boy younger than two with a congenital heart defect. CDR3 residues: CASSQDAGTGFYEQYF. The CDR3 DNA reads as TGCGCCAGCAGCCAAGATGCAGGGACAGGGTTCTACGAGCAGTACTTC.